This TCR beta chain derives from a study of cytomegalovirus exposure and HLA in healthy donors. Whole-study results and caveats: The records held CMV serostatus as the only immune exposure information. There were a few CMV-associated chains whose specificity for CMV antigens was confirmed in vitro.

Trimming stripped 3 bases from V and 0 bases from J, with 9 bases between. This CDR3 region has 15 residues. Per germline, CDR1 MNHNS and CDR2 SASEGT. On this clone itself: What it binds is not known.

The PCR made use of 60 Vbeta and 13 Jbeta primers. Sequencing was performed with immunoSEQ multiplex PCR; in TCRdb, only in-frame clones are kept and a portion is missing. The data contain under 200,000 clones, roughly 73% of them singletons. The receptor was isolated from a woman in her 30s in good health and CMV-seronegative. V is TRBV6-1 and J is TRBJ1-3; D ambiguous. The specimen sequenced was PBMCs. The CDR3 region has the DNA TGTGCCAGCAGTGAGGAGGGTCTCTCTGGAAACACCATATATTTT. Translating it yields CASSEEGLSGNTIYF.